Listed here is a single TCR beta chain. The sample is drawn from a study of PD-L1 blockade in urothelial cancer. Study details: Male patients with bladder-origin urothelial cancer numbered about 90% of the 29. After treatment start, blood was analyzed at 3 weeks (second dose) and at 6 weeks.

Looked up from germline, CDR1 is MGHRA and CDR2 is YSYEKL. The ends lost 3 bases at V and 2 bases at J; junction bases unmatched: 4. This CDR3 is built from 15 residues. Urothelial carcinoma in patients was locally advanced or metastatic. Using immunoSEQ multiplex PCR, the repertoire was profiled, and TCRdb retains in-frame clones only, with some absent. The sample carries fewer than 75,000 clones, about 85% recorded once. This TCR was recovered from a man aged 65-85 years with urothelial cancer. The specimen was PBMCs, collected around atezolizumab (anti-PD-L1) treatment. V usage is TRBV4-1 and J usage is TRBJ2-7, with TRBD1 identical over 10 bases. This CDR3 is CASSQAGTGAYEQYF. CDR3 coding DNA: TGCGCCAGCAGCCAGGCGGGGACAGGGGCCTACGAGCAGTACTTC.